One T cell receptor (beta chain) is described in this entry. The data were taken from a study of cytomegalovirus exposure and HLA in healthy donors. Donors were drawn from the approximately 120-subject validation cohort, separate from the roughly 700-subject first cohort. Data came from immunoSEQ multiplex PCR; TCRdb stores just in-frame clones and leaves some out. Of tens of thousands of clones in the sample, approximately 90% were seen once. Per germline, CDR1 SGHTA and CDR2 FQGNSA. Trimming left V 5 bases short and J 2 bases short, with 12 bases between. The CDR3 totals 14 residues. Sequenced sample: PBMCs. The chain carries TRBV7-2 and TRBJ2-5; no clear D gene. The TCR comes from a man aged 25 to 40 in good health and CMV-seronegative. The CDR3 coding sequence is TGTGCCAGCAGCCCCTTTGTTTCGCAAGAGACCCAGTACTTC. Protein sequence: CASSPFVSQETQYF.